These 28 T cell receptor delta chains share one sample of origin, sequenced in a study of Vδ1+ human thymocytes. Points from the study as a whole: In the thymus, TRG and TRD repertoires looked highly polyclonal with Gaussian CDR3 lengths.

Their antigens remain unidentified. RNA was extracted from the cells and then reverse transcribed. Multiplex PCR used pooled V-gene forward primers and a constant-region reverse primer to amplify CDR3s. TCRdb called clones anew from the multiplex PCR reads with CATT. Of around 60,000 delta-chain clones listed, over 12% are singletons. Sequences were obtained from Vdelta1+ gamma-delta thymocytes from the thymus. Indicated subset: FACS-sorted CD3+ TCRalphabeta- TCRVdelta1+ TCRVdelta2- thymocytes. These receptors all stem from a girl less than two years old who had congenital heart surgery.

The chain joins TRDV1 to TRDJ1, with 11 bases aligning to TRDD3. The germline V gene encodes CDR1 TSWWSYY and CDR2 QGS. This CDR3 has 17 residues. V dropped 1 base and J dropped 3; count of bases not matched to a gene: 7. Here the CDR3 reads CALGEHLGDTLSDKLIF. CDR3 nucleotide sequence: TGTGCTCTTGGGGAACATTTGGGGGATACGCTCTCCGATAAACTCATCTTT.

This chain joins TRDV1 and TRDJ1; 9 bases align to TRDD3. V trimming: 1 base; J trimming: 0 bases; junction bases outside the gene matches: 18. Germline CDR1 TSWWSYY, CDR2 QGS. The CDR3 totals 21 residues. CDR3 sequence reads: CALGEPQRSTGGRTYTDKLIF. The CDR3 DNA is TGTGCTCTTGGGGAACCACAAAGGAGTACTGGGGGACGAACGTACACCGATAAACTCATCTTT.

The J gene is TRDJ1, the V gene TRDV1, with 8 nucleotides matching TRDD3. V was pared by 4 bases and J by 0 bases, with 25 bases of the junction left unmatched. The germline CDR1 and CDR2 sequences are TSWWSYY and QGS. The CDR3 spans 22 residues. CDR3 sequence reads: CALGASYPGDLGDPRYTDKLIF. CDR3 DNA sequence: TGTGCTCTTGGGGCCTCCTACCCGGGGGACTTGGGGGATCCCAGGTACACCGATAAACTCATCTTT.

The V and J genes are TRDV1 and TRDJ1; TRDD2 or TRDD3 may be the D gene (5 bases each). Trimming took 5 bases from V and 8 from J, leaving 33 bases between them. The length of the CDR3 is 19 residues. Germline CDR1 is TSWWSYY and CDR2 is QGS. CDR3 sequence: CALGPQGAFLDGWAKKLIF. Here the CDR3 DNA reads TGTGCTCTTGGGCCACAGGGGGCTTTCCTGGACGGCTGGGCGAAAAAACTCATCTTT.

This clone has a count of ten or more. The chain couples TRAV29/DV5 to TRDJ1; no reliable D call. The CDR3 extends over 19 amino acids. Germline assignment: CDR1 NSMFDY and CDR2 ISSIKDK. Trimming left V 0 bases short and J 0 bases short, with 24 bases between. CDR3 amino acids: CAASVVLTVQLRYTDKLIF. The CDR3 bases are TGTGCAGCAAGCGTTGTCCTTACAGTACAGCTCAGGTACACCGATAAACTCATCTTT.

The rearrangement uses TRDV1 and TRDJ1, with D perhaps TRDD3 (5 bases). V lost 2 bases and J lost 2, with 12 bases in between. The germline V gene has CDR1 TSWWSYY and CDR2 QGS. The CDR3 contains 15 residues. CDR3 coding DNA: TGTGCTCTTGGGGAAGAGCGGGGACTAACCGATAAACTCATCTTT. Protein: CALGEERGLTDKLIF.

This clone has only a few counts. The chain is built from TRDV1 and TRDJ1; 9 bases are shared with TRDD3. Germline V gives CDR1 TSWWSYY, CDR2 QGS. V dropped 4 bases and J dropped 0; count of bases not matched to a gene: 30. This CDR3 contains 24 residues. The CDR3 loop is CALGGHPFSPQHTGGQAYTDKLIF. The CDR3 DNA follows: TGTGCTCTTGGGGGCCATCCCTTCTCCCCCCAACATACTGGGGGACAAGCGTACACCGATAAACTCATCTTT.

This rearrangement joins TRDV1 to TRDJ1; a weak D match, TRDD3 (6 bases). With 5 bases removed from V and 0 bases from J, the gap between germline ends came to 31 bases. The CDR3 has 21 residues. CDR1 is TSWWSYY, CDR2 QGS, per germline. CDR3 DNA sequence: TGTGCTCTTGGGAACAAAACGAGTTCGGGCGCCACGACTGGGTACACCGATAAACTCATCTTT. Translating gives CALGNKTSSGATTGYTDKLIF.

This clone was seen a few times. The gene calls are TRDV1 and TRDJ1, with 10 bases lining up with TRDD3. V shed 1 base, J shed 0 bases, and the junction held 11 bases outside the gene matches. CDR3 size: 19 residues. Germline V CDR1 and CDR2: TSWWSYY, QGS. CDR3 loop: CALGEPSYPGDTYTDKLIF. CDR3 bases: TGTGCTCTTGGGGAACCCAGCTACCCGGGGGATACGTACACCGATAAACTCATCTTT.

The rearrangement joins TRDV1 to TRDJ1, with 9 bases that match TRDD2. J lost 0 bases, V lost 3 bases, and 14 bases had no gene match. The CDR3 is 19 residues long. The germline gives CDR1 TSWWSYY, CDR2 QGS. The CDR3: CALGDYPSYRGVNTDKLIF. CDR3 in DNA: TGTGCTCTTGGGGATTACCCTTCCTACCGTGGGGTCAACACCGATAAACTCATCTTT.

V and J are TRDV1 and TRDJ1; TRDD3 matches 11 bases. Trimming at V came to 2 bases and at J to 3 bases, leaving 11 bases not matched to a gene. Germline assignment: CDR1 TSWWSYY and CDR2 QGS. The CDR3 extends over 18 amino acids. CDR3 loop: CALGEEAYVGDTSDKLIF. The CDR3 DNA reads TGTGCTCTTGGGGAAGAGGCGTACGTGGGGGATACGTCCGATAAACTCATCTTT.

The chain uses TRDV1 and TRDJ1, with TRDD3 matching 7 bases. Trimming took 4 bases from V and 7 from J; bases not matched to a gene: 18. Germline V gives CDR1 TSWWSYY, CDR2 QGS. The CDR3 extends over 17 amino acids. The CDR3 protein is CALGANIVEVGETKLIF. DNA for the CDR3: TGTGCTCTTGGGGCAAATATAGTTGAAGTGGGGGAGACTAAACTCATCTTT.

V is TRDV1 and J is TRDJ1, with 9 bases matching TRDD3. From germline, CDR1 is TSWWSYY and CDR2 QGS. With 4 bases clipped from V and 2 bases from J, the junction kept 17 bases outside the gene matches. The CDR3 extends over 19 amino acids. Written as DNA, the CDR3 is TGTGCTCTTGGGGGTTCTTACCTACGGAACTGGGGGACAACCGATAAACTCATCTTT. Translated, it gives CALGGSYLRNWGTTDKLIF.

The V and J genes are TRDV1 and TRDJ1; TRDD3 matches 8 bases. The V segment lost 0 bases and the J segment 2 bases; nucleotides outside the gene matches: 17. Germline V gene data show CDR1 as TSWWSYY and CDR2 as QGS. CDR3 length: 20 residues. The CDR3 region is CALGELLWDPYWGPTDKLIF. Written as DNA, the CDR3 is TGTGCTCTTGGGGAACTCCTTTGGGACCCGTACTGGGGGCCGACCGATAAACTCATCTTT.

This clone was seen a handful of times. This chain links TRDV1 with TRDJ1, with TRDD3 matching over 11 bases. Trimming took 5 bases from V and 1 from J; bases not matched to a gene: 27. The CDR3 sequence is 23 residues long. The germline V gene has CDR1 TSWWSYY and CDR2 QGS. This chain's CDR3 is CALGIKGYTSRVWGIQTTDKLIF. CDR3 DNA: TGTGCTCTTGGGATAAAGGGCTATACGAGTAGGGTCTGGGGGATACAGACCACCGATAAACTCATCTTT.

This clone was counted only a few times. V is TRDV1 and J is TRDJ1; possible D gene TRDD3, 5 bases. This CDR3 region has 18 residues. The V and J ends lost 2 bases and 2 bases respectively, with 21 bases between them. The V gene's germline CDR1 is TSWWSYY and CDR2 QGS. CDR3: CALGEGENWLVQTDKLIF. DNA for the CDR3: TGTGCTCTTGGGGAAGGAGAGAACTGGCTTGTGCAGACCGATAAACTCATCTTT.

The chain couples TRDV1 to TRDJ1; 13 nucleotides align to TRDD3. The V gene end was trimmed by 2 bases and the J gene end by 0 bases; junction bases not matched to a gene: 24. This CDR3 is 24 amino acids long. Germline CDR1 and CDR2: TSWWSYY and QGS. The CDR3 spells CALGEGILRSGNWGIRVYTDKLIF. The CDR3 DNA reads TGTGCTCTTGGGGAAGGAATCCTACGGTCTGGAAACTGGGGGATACGCGTGTACACCGATAAACTCATCTTT.

There are a few counts of this clone. The chain uses TRDV1 and TRDJ1; TRDD3 matches 9 bases. V was clipped by 3 bases and J by 0 bases; unmatched bases: 29. Germline CDR1 reads TSWWSYY; CDR2 reads QGS. The CDR3 loop spans 24 amino acids. The CDR3 reads CALGDRSSLLSLLGDTKYTDKLIF. CDR3 DNA: TGTGCTCTTGGGGATCGCTCTTCCTTACTTAGCTTACTGGGGGACACTAAGTACACCGATAAACTCATCTTT.

This clone has just a few counts. The chain joins TRDV1 to TRDJ1, with a possible D match to TRDD3 (5 bases). The V end was cut by 0 bases, the J end by 4 bases, with 30 bases between. The CDR3 is made up of 21 amino acids. CDR1 is TSWWSYY and CDR2 is QGS in the germline V gene. CDR3 DNA: TGTGCTCTTGGGGAACTAGCCCCTCCAGCGGGGGGTACTACACTTTGCGATAAACTCATCTTT. It yields the protein CALGELAPPAGGTTLCDKLIF.

This chain joins TRDV1 and TRDJ1; 13 bases line up with TRDD3. V lost 0 bases and J lost 4; bases outside the gene matches: 20. Germline V gives CDR1 TSWWSYY, CDR2 QGS. The CDR3 spans 22 residues. This CDR3 is CALGELPSSYWGIRGSNDKLIF. The DNA of the CDR3 is TGTGCTCTTGGGGAACTACCTTCCTCATACTGGGGGATACGCGGGTCTAACGATAAACTCATCTTT.

This clone was observed a few times. The chain recombines TRDV1 with TRDJ1, with 9 positions matching TRDD3. The CDR3 length is 15 residues. V trimming: 0 bases; J trimming: 7 bases; junction bases outside the gene matches: 6. The germline V gene encodes CDR1 TSWWSYY and CDR2 QGS. CDR3 protein: CALGELRGILGKLIF. The CDR3 nucleotides are TGTGCTCTTGGGGAACTGCGGGGGATACTTGGTAAACTCATCTTT.

The chain links TRDV1 to TRDJ1; 8 bases are shared with TRDD3. J was trimmed by 3 bases and V by 4 bases; bases with no gene match: 22. The germline gives CDR1 TSWWSYY, CDR2 QGS. The CDR3 covers 20 residues. DNA of the CDR3: TGTGCTCTTGGGGGGACATTCCTAACTGACTGGGGGGAAGTCTCCGATAAACTCATCTTT. It codes for CALGGTFLTDWGEVSDKLIF.

This clone has only a few counts. The chain employs TRDV1 and TRDJ1, with TRDD3 as a possible D gene (6 bases). The germline V gene encodes CDR1 TSWWSYY and CDR2 QGS. The CDR3 runs to 17 residues. V was pared by 3 bases and J by 5 bases, with 22 bases between. This CDR3 is CALGDRVPGDPLDKLIF. For the CDR3, the DNA is TGTGCTCTTGGGGATCGTGTGCCGGGGGACCCACTGGATAAACTCATCTTT.

This chain uses TRDV1 with TRDJ1, with D unresolved. The CDR3 consists of 19 residues. Germline loops: CDR1 TSWWSYY, CDR2 QGS. V lost 1 base and J lost 0, with 21 bases in between. CDR3 DNA: TGTGCTCTTGGGGAACCCGGGGCGGTCCGCCTGGAACACACCGATAAACTCATCTTT. It is translated as CALGEPGAVRLEHTDKLIF.

The chain recombines TRDV1 with TRDJ1; weak D call: TRDD3 (5 bases). Germline loops: CDR1 TSWWSYY, CDR2 QGS. Trimming took off 1 base at V and 0 bases at J, with 12 bases between the two ends. The CDR3 is made up of 16 amino acids. For the CDR3, the DNA is TGTGCTCTTGGGGAACGGGGAGTGGGCAACACCGATAAACTCATCTTT. Residues: CALGERGVGNTDKLIF.

The chain couples TRDV1 to TRDJ1, with D maybe TRDD2 (5 bases). Germline assignment: CDR1 TSWWSYY and CDR2 QGS. Trimming pared 2 bases from V and 0 bases from J, leaving 16 bases between. The CDR3 is 17 residues long. DNA of the CDR3: TGTGCTCTTGGGGAAGGAGAAACCTACGTAGACACCGATAAACTCATCTTT. As protein: CALGEGETYVDTDKLIF.

This chain links TRDV3 with TRDJ3; 9 bases align to TRDD3. Trimming took 2 bases from V and 5 from J; bases not matched to a gene: 13. This CDR3 comprises 18 residues. CDR1 and CDR2 from the germline V gene are TVYSNPD and GDNSRS (reference sequence). CDR3 region: CAFLTGGPLIGDTRQMFF. CDR3 DNA: TGTGCCTTTTTGACTGGGGGACCCCTAATTGGGGACACCCGACAGATGTTTTTC. The complete variable domain, with remaining parts taken from reference TRDV3 and TRDJ3, reads CDKVTQSSPDQTVASGSEVVLLCTYDTVYSNPDLFWYRIRPDYSFQFVFYGDNSRSEGADFTQGRFSVKHILTQKAFHLVISPVRTEDSATYYCAFLTGGPLIGDTRQMFFGTGIKLFVEP.

This clone showed up just a few times. The chain uses TRDV1 and TRDJ1, with 8 bases that match TRDD3. Germline trimming cut 0 bases from V and 3 bases from J; bases unmatched to any gene: 18. Germline V lookup: CDR1 TSWWSYY, CDR2 QGS. The CDR3 has 20 residues. Here the CDR3 reads CALGELCYMRAGGPPDKLIF. CDR3 in DNA: TGTGCTCTTGGGGAACTTTGCTACATGCGTGCTGGGGGACCCCCCGATAAACTCATCTTT.